Sequencing of this T cell receptor beta chain was carried out in a study of blood T cell repertoires in COVID-19. Study summary: Acute-phase and convalescent COVID-19 samples originated in the United States, Italy and Spain. The analysed material was cDNA or gDNA that came from T cells, B-cell-depleted T cells, or PBMCs.

The CDR3 is 16 residues long. The J segment lost 2 bases and the V segment lost 4 bases, leaving 7 bases of the junction unmatched. CDR1 is SNHLY, CDR2 FYNNEI, per germline. All enrollees were roughly 18 to 90 years old and from 24 US areas. The study assigned cohorts using participant-reported clinical history. Data came from immunoSEQ multiplex PCR; TCRdb stores just in-frame clones and leaves some out. The profile covers under 300,000 clones, with approximately 90% appearing a single time and 1.2% taken by the ten largest. The sample taken for sequencing was PBMCs or T cells enriched from blood (not recorded which). The chain links TRBV2 to TRBJ2-7; 11 positions agree with TRBD1. The clonotype was recovered from a human donor in a cohort exposed to, infected with or recovered from COVID-19 (not recorded which). The donor label of this sample is uncertain. This chain's CDR3 is CASSVLGQGGAYEQYF. Here the CDR3 DNA reads TGTGCCAGCAGTGTCCTGGGACAGGGGGGAGCCTACGAGCAGTACTTC. Together with reference TRBV2 and TRBJ2-7, the CDR3 gives the full variable domain: EPEVTQTPSHQVTQMGQEVILRCVPISNHLYFYWYRQILGQKVEFLVSFYNNEISEKSEIFDDQFSVERPDGSNFTLKIRSTKLEDSAMYFCASSVLGQGGAYEQYFGPGTRLTVT.